These T cell receptor beta chains were read from a single sample in a study of PD-L1 blockade in urothelial cancer. The data were produced by immunoSEQ multiplex PCR, yet TCRdb's version contains in-frame clones alone and is incomplete. The table includes more than 12,000 clones, roughly 90% detected once. The source material was PBMCs, sampled around atezolizumab (anti-PD-L1) treatment. The receptor set was obtained from a man between 65 and 79 years old with urothelial cancer. Each CDR3 is given with its conserved first and last residue. Each record gives: clone size, D gene, CDR3 length, J gene, V gene, CDR3 protein, CDR3 DNA. The D gene is left open where the match is weak. The size entry is marked missing in some rows and otherwise reads once, few, many or a size class.

- | TRBD1 | 16 | TRBJ2-2 | TRBV5-1 | CASSRRTGIGDGELFF | TGCGCCAGCAGCCGGAGGACAGGGATTGGTGACGGGGAGCTGTTTTTT
- | - | 16 | TRBJ2-2 | TRBV4-1 | CASSQSDWGVAGELFF | TGCGCCAGCAGCCAATCGGATTGGGGAGTTGCCGGGGAGCTGTTTTTT
- | - | 16 | TRBJ1-5 | TRBV6-8 | CASRSDRSWRNQPQHF | TGTGCCAGCCGCTCAGACAGGTCTTGGCGCAATCAGCCCCAGCATTTT
few | - | 14 | TRBJ1-4 | TRBV5-6 | CASSFRGLDEKLFF | TGTGCCAGCAGCTTTAGGGGACTCGATGAAAAACTGTTTTTT
- | - | 15 | TRBJ2-7 | TRBV5-1 | CASSLDGTAAYEQYF | TGCGCCAGCAGCTTGGACGGGACTGCAGCCTACGAGCAGTACTTC
- | TRBD1 | 13 | TRBJ1-6 | TRBV7-2 | CASSPTDRVALHF | TGTGCCAGCAGCCCAACGGACAGGGTGGCCCTCCACTTT
few | TRBD1 | 14 | TRBJ2-1 | TRBV6-6 | CASILTGAHNEQFF | TGTGCCAGCATTTTAACAGGGGCGCACAATGAGCAGTTCTTC
- | - | 14 | TRBJ1-1 | TRBV5-1 | CASSLFGEGTEAFF | TGCGCCAGCAGCTTGTTCGGGGAGGGGACTGAAGCTTTCTTT
- | - | 13 | TRBJ1-2 | TRBV10-2 | CASSEGRRDGYTF | TGCGCCAGCAGTGAAGGCCGGCGGGATGGCTACACCTTC
- | TRBD2 | 15 | TRBJ2-3 | TRBV19 | CASSIRRGGTDTQYF | TGTGCCAGTAGTATAAGGCGGGGGGGCACAGATACGCAGTATTTT
- | TRBD2 | 15 | TRBJ2-1 | TRBV2 | CASSPTSGGGGEQFF | TGTGCCAGCAGTCCCACTAGCGGGGGGGGCGGTGAGCAGTTCTTC
- | - | 13 | TRBJ2-5 | TRBV29-1 | CSVEPGPWETQYF | TGCAGCGTAGAGCCGGGTCCCTGGGAGACCCAGTACTTC
- | - | 15 | TRBJ2-5 | TRBV5-1 | CASSAGAGPQETQYF | TGCGCCAGCAGCGCCGGTGCAGGCCCGCAAGAGACCCAGTACTTC
once | - | 17 | TRBJ1-3 | TRBV7-6 | CASSLSEGWGAGNTIYF | TGTGCCAGCAGCTTAAGCGAGGGATGGGGAGCAGGAAACACCATATATTTT
- | - | 15 | TRBJ2-7 | TRBV4-1 | CASSQRQESSYEQYF | TGCGCCAGCAGCCAGCGACAGGAAAGCTCCTACGAGCAGTACTTC
- | TRBD2 | 15 | TRBJ2-1 | TRBV2 | CASGGLAGVYNEQFF | TGTGCCAGCGGGGGGCTAGCGGGGGTCTACAATGAGCAGTTCTTC
once | TRBD2 | 15 | TRBJ2-5 | TRBV7-9 | CASSRAGRTQETQYF | TGTGCCAGCAGCCGAGCGGGGCGGACTCAAGAGACCCAGTACTTC
- | - | 14 | TRBJ2-7 | TRBV2 | CASSDQGGGYEQYF | TGTGCCAGCAGTGACCAGGGGGGTGGGTACGAGCAGTACTTC
- | TRBD1 | 15 | TRBJ2-7 | TRBV7-6 | CASSQGQGARGEQYF | TGTGCCAGCAGCCAAGGACAGGGGGCGCGGGGCGAGCAGTACTTC
- | - | 15 | TRBJ2-6 | TRBV27 | CASSFWQPGANVLTF | TGTGCCAGCAGTTTTTGGCAACCTGGGGCCAACGTCCTGACTTTC
- | - | 14 | TRBJ2-3 | TRBV5-1 | CASSLSRRPDTQYF | TGCGCCAGCAGCTTGTCTAGGAGACCAGATACGCAGTATTTT
- | TRBD1 | 14 | TRBJ2-7 | TRBV9 | CASSVADRTYEQYF | TGTGCCAGCAGCGTAGCGGACAGGACCTACGAGCAGTACTTC
- | - | 15 | TRBJ1-1 | TRBV9 | CASSVTGLANTEAFF | TGTGCCAGCAGCGTAACTGGGCTCGCGAACACTGAAGCTTTCTTT
- | - | 14 | TRBJ2-1 | TRBV18 | CASSPVQVYNEQFF | TGTGCCAGCTCACCGGTACAGGTCTACAATGAGCAGTTCTTC
- | - | 16 | TRBJ2-1 | TRBV7-8 | CASSLTQGTGYNEQFF | TGTGCCAGCAGCTTGACGCAGGGCACGGGCTACAATGAGCAGTTCTTC
- | - | 17 | TRBJ2-7 | TRBV12-2 | CASRFAKERDISYEQYF | TGTGCAAGTCGCTTCGCGAAAGAAAGGGACATTTCCTACGAGCAGTACTTC
- | - | 14 | TRBJ1-4 | TRBV6-5 | CASSPQARREKLFF | TGTGCCAGCAGTCCCCAGGCTCGAAGGGAAAAACTGTTTTTT
- | - | 16 | TRBJ2-2 | TRBV28 | CASSSPGRGHTGELFF | TGTGCCAGCAGTTCCCCGGGCAGGGGCCACACCGGGGAGCTGTTTTTT
few | - | 16 | TRBJ2-7 | TRBV7-9 | CASSLIYLGDKGIQYF | TGTGCCAGCAGCTTAATCTATCTTGGGGACAAGGGTATACAGTACTTC
once | - | 15 | TRBJ2-3 | TRBV9 | CASSVGTGSSDTQYF | TGTGCCAGCAGCGTAGGAACAGGGTCATCTGATACGCAGTATTTT
- | TRBD1 | 16 | TRBJ1-6 | TRBV6-5 | CASSWTRGPRDSPLHF | TGTGCCAGCAGTTGGACCAGGGGGCCGCGCGATTCACCCCTCCACTTT
- | TRBD1 | 15 | TRBJ1-3 | TRBV5-5 | CASSPKQGWGNTIYF | TGTGCCAGCAGCCCTAAACAGGGGTGGGGAAACACCATATATTTT
- | TRBD1 | 16 | TRBJ2-1 | TRBV4-1 | CASSQDQGAGYNEQFF | TGCGCCAGCAGCCAAGACCAGGGGGCAGGGTACAATGAGCAGTTCTTC
- | - | 12 | TRBJ2-7 | TRBV2 | CASSESSYEQYF | TGTGCCAGCAGTGAGAGCTCCTACGAGCAGTACTTC
- | - | 19 | TRBJ2-2 | TRBV9 | CASSVYPQIERLNTGELFF | TGTGCCAGCAGCGTATACCCTCAAATAGAACGATTGAACACCGGGGAGCTGTTTTTT
- | TRBD1 | 15 | TRBJ2-1 | TRBV9 | CASRRVGTGDAAQFF | TGTGCCAGCAGAAGGGTCGGGACAGGGGACGCGGCGCAGTTCTTC
- | - | 14 | TRBJ2-7 | TRBV19 | CASSNRLNSYEQYF | TGTGCCAGTAGTAACCGACTAAATTCCTACGAGCAGTACTTC
- | - | 15 | TRBJ2-7 | TRBV5-1 | CASSLGWQGFNEQYF | TGCGCCAGCAGCTTAGGGTGGCAGGGGTTCAACGAGCAGTACTTC
- | TRBD1 | 16 | TRBJ1-1 | TRBV7-8 | CASSKRGGTGNTEAFF | TGTGCCAGCAGCAAAAGAGGGGGCACGGGGAACACTGAAGCTTTCTTT
- | - | 12 | TRBJ2-3 | TRBV27 | CASMSLTDTQYF | TGTGCCAGCATGTCTCTCACAGATACGCAGTATTTT
- | - | 17 | TRBJ2-2 | TRBV7-7 | CASSSTSRGLNTGELFF | TGTGCCAGCAGCTCAACTTCCAGGGGCTTAAACACCGGGGAGCTGTTTTTT
- | - | 14 | TRBJ1-5 | TRBV28 | CASSQTGPNQPQHF | TGTGCCAGCAGCCAAACAGGGCCCAATCAGCCCCAGCATTTT
- | - | 16 | TRBJ1-3 | TRBV6-5 | CASSYGGEFSGNTIYF | TGTGCCAGCAGTTACGGCGGGGAGTTCTCTGGAAACACCATATATTTT
once | TRBD1 | 12 | TRBJ2-1 | TRBV29-1 | CSADRGGYEQFF | TGCAGCGCGGACAGGGGAGGCTATGAGCAGTTCTTC
- | - | 13 | TRBJ2-7 | TRBV30 | CAWSSDRNFEQYF | TGTGCCTGGAGTTCCGACAGAAATTTCGAGCAGTACTTC
- | - | 16 | TRBJ2-2 | TRBV7-9 | CASSLQGTVNTGELFF | TGTGCCAGCAGCCTACAGGGTACAGTGAACACCGGGGAGCTGTTTTTT
- | TRBD1 | 18 | TRBJ1-6 | TRBV5-1 | CASSLLSGGASYNSPLHF | TGCGCCAGCAGCTTACTATCAGGGGGCGCCTCCTATAATTCACCCCTCCACTTT
- | - | 12 | TRBJ2-1 | TRBV6-1 | CASKGAYNEQFF | TGTGCCAGCAAAGGGGCCTACAATGAGCAGTTCTTC
- | TRBD1 | 15 | TRBJ1-1 | TRBV18 | CASSPLGQGNTEAFF | TGTGCCAGCTCACCTCTGGGACAGGGGAACACTGAAGCTTTCTTT
- | TRBD1 | 14 | TRBJ2-3 | TRBV19 | CASGLQGVADTQYF | TGTGCCAGCGGTCTACAGGGGGTAGCAGATACGCAGTATTTT
- | TRBD1 | 15 | TRBJ1-6 | TRBV28 | CASSSPGGGNSPLHF | TGTGCCAGCAGTTCGCCAGGGGGCGGAAATTCACCCCTCCACTTT